Given below is one T cell receptor beta chain in context. CDR1 and CDR2 (germline): MNHEY, SVGAGI. The CDR3 is 15 amino acids. Trimming stripped 9 bases from V and 4 bases from J, with 18 bases between. These data belong to a study of blood T cell repertoires in COVID-19. Looking at the study overall: Donors in the United States, Italy and Spain gave samples during acute or convalescent COVID-19. T cells, B-cell-depleted T cells, or PBMCs supplied cDNA or gDNA.

Per the original data handling: For nucleated cells, counts were estimated from reference gene primer amplification. The assay was immunoSEQ multiplex PCR, and TCRdb's table has in-frame clones only and misses some. Clone size and the V and J calls come from that table; the DNA yielded D and trimming. The sample yields about 250,000 clones, roughly nine tenths seen once. The sequencing input was peripheral blood. The rearrangement joins TRBV6-5 to TRBJ2-2, with TRBD1 as a possible D gene (5 bases). This receptor was identified in a middle-aged woman who had recovered from COVID-19. CDR3 protein: CASTRADTTTGELFF. The CDR3 DNA is TGTGCCAGTACCCGGGCGGACACTACCACCGGGGAGCTGTTTTTT.